This T cell receptor beta chain derives from a study of T cell changes during pregnancy in multiple sclerosis. CDR3 length: 12 residues. The repertoire was sequenced with immunoSEQ multiplex PCR; TCRdb's copy has only in-frame clones and lacks some. Counted here are 75,000 to 80,000 clones, approximately 94% occurring once; the ten biggest clones make up about 2.5%. This receptor was identified in a female donor in good health, enrolled as a control in a pregnancy study. The chain carries TRBV21-1 and TRBJ1-1. TRBV21-1 corresponds to a pseudogene. The sample was peripheral blood, taken after pregnancy. CDR3 in DNA: TGTGCCAGCAGCAACGGGGAGACTGAAGCTTTCTTT. It encodes CASSNGETEAFF.